This T cell receptor (beta chain) was captured in a study of OX40 agonist ivuxolimab in advanced cancers. The method was immunoSEQ multiplex PCR; TCRdb's version includes in-frame clones alone and lacks a portion of them. The sample records tens of thousands of clones, approximately 85% being singletons. The CDR3 consists of 14 residues. Germline CDR1 is SQVTM and CDR2 is ANQGSEA. The V segment lost 2 bases and the J segment 8 bases; nucleotides outside the gene matches: 9. The source is an adult with an advanced solid tumor such as melanoma, head and neck, liver or kidney cancer. V usage is TRBV29-1 and J usage is TRBJ1-2; 9 nucleotides line up with TRBD1. Sequencing used CD4+ or CD8+ T cells sorted from blood, obtained in a trial of the OX40 agonist ivuxolimab. The CDR3 nucleotides are TGCAGCGTTGAACCTACCGGGACAGGGAAAGGCTACACCTTC. It yields the protein CSVEPTGTGKGYTF.